These 7 T cell receptor beta chains came from one sample sequenced in a study of blood T cell repertoires in COVID-19. Assay: immunoSEQ multiplex PCR; the TCRdb copy retains only in-frame clones and omits some. This sample yields roughly 240,000 clones, of which 86% are seen a single time; about 4% belongs to the top ten. The material sequenced was peripheral blood. The receptors were gathered from a man between 18 and 35 years old with active or convalescent COVID-19.

The gene calls are TRBV28 and TRBJ1-5; D uncertain. Germline CDR1 MDHEN, CDR2 SYDVKM. The CDR3 is 13 residues long. Trimming removed 6 bases at V and 7 bases at J, with 13 bases between. The CDR3, as DNA: TGTGCCAGCAGGGGCCCGATAGGCCAGCCCCAGCATTTT. Translation gives CASRGPIGQPQHF. Variable domain in full (rest from reference TRBV28 and TRBJ1-5): DVKVTQSSRYLVKRTGEKVFLECVQDMDHENMFWYRQDPGLGLRLIYFSYDVKMKEKGDIPEGYSVSREKKERFSLILESASTNQTSMYLCASRGPIGQPQHFGDGTRLSIL.

The CDR3 here is CASSQEGKTTSGRNEQFF. The CDR3 DNA reads TGTGCCAGCAGCCAAGAGGGTAAGACTACTAGCGGGAGGAATGAGCAGTTCTTC. The chain links TRBV3-1 (or the pseudogene TRBV3-2) to TRBJ2-1, with TRBD2 identical over 12 bases. The CDR3 has 18 residues. V lost 0 bases to trimming and J lost 7 bases; unmatched junction nucleotides: 10. CDR1 LGHDT and CDR2 YNNKEL come from the germline V gene (reference sequence).

The chain carries TRBV7-9 and TRBJ2-7, with D unclear. The CDR3 extends over 16 amino acids. V lost 5 bases and J 3 bases, leaving 20 bases between the germline ends. CDR1 SEHNR and CDR2 FQNEAQ come from the germline V gene (reference sequence). The CDR3 loop is CASSAASGLRFYEQYF. In DNA, the CDR3 is TGTGCCAGCAGCGCCGCTTCAGGTCTTCGGTTCTACGAGCAGTACTTC.

The rearrangement uses TRBV15 and TRBJ2-5, with 11 bases lining up with TRBD2. Germline CDR1 reads LNHNV; CDR2 reads YYDKDF (reference sequence). The V segment lost 4 bases and the J segment 3 bases; nucleotides outside the gene matches: 4. This CDR3 region has 15 residues. The CDR3 DNA follows: TGTGCCACCAGCACACTAGCGGGAGTTGAAGAGACCCAGTACTTC. Its protein is CATSTLAGVEETQYF.

This clone showed up just once. The CDR3 spells CASSKDRIRDYGYTF. CDR3 nucleotides: TGTGCCAGCAGTAAGGACAGGATTCGAGACTATGGCTACACCTTC. The rearrangement joins TRBV6-5 to TRBJ1-2; 7 bases align to TRBD1. After removal of 5 bases from V and 3 bases from J, the junction contained 9 bases not matched to a gene. This CDR3 has 15 residues. CDR1 is MNHEY and CDR2 is SVGAGI in the germline V gene.

This chain connects TRBV28 to TRBJ1-4, with a possible D match to TRBD1 (6 bases). Germline V gives CDR1 MDHEN, CDR2 SYDVKM. Between the trimmed V and J ends, which lost 5 bases and 9 bases, there was a span of 10 bases. The CDR3 is 12 residues long. In DNA form, the CDR3 reads TGTGCCAGCAGTCAAGGACAGAAAAAACTGTTTTTT. It yields the protein CASSQGQKKLFF.

The V gene is TRBV5-4, the J gene TRBJ2-1; D call uncertain. CDR3 size: 13 residues. V was pared by 0 bases and J by 6 bases, with 7 bases between. Germline V lookup: CDR1 SGHNT, CDR2 YYREEE (reference sequence). The CDR3 nucleotides are TGTGCCAGCAGCTTGGGTCCCCTCAATGAGCAGTTCTTC. Its protein is CASSLGPLNEQFF.